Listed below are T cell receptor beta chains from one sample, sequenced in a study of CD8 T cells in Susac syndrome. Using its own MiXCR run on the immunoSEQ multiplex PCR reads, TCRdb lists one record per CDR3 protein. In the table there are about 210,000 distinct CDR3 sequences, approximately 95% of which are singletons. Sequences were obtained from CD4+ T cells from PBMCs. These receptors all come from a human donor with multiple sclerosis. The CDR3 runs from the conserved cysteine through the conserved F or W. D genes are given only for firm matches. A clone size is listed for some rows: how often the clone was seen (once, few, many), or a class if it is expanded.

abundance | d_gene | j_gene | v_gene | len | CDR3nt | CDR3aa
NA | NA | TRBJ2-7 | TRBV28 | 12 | TGTGCCAGCAGTCTCATGACTCGGGGCGAAGTCTTC | CASSLMTRGEVF
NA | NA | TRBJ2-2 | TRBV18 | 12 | TGTGCCACGGGCACGAACACCGGGGAGCTGTTTTTT | CATGTNTGELFF
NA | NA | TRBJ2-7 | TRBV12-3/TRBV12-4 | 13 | TGTGCCAGCAGTCGACAGGAATACTACGAGCAGTACTTC | CASSRQEYYEQYF
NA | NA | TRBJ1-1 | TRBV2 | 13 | TGTGCCAGCAGTGAATATCAGAACACTGAAGCTTTCTTT | CASSEYQNTEAFF
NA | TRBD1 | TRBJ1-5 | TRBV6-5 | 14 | TGTGCCAGCAGTCTCAGGGGGCTCGATCAGCCCCAGCATTTT | CASSLRGLDQPQHF
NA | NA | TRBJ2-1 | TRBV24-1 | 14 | TGTGCCACCTCGATGGGGGGAGAGAACAATGAGCAGTTCTTC | CATSMGGENNEQFF
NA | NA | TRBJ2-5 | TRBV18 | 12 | TGTGCCAGCTCACCTAGCCAAGAGACCCAGTACTTC | CASSPSQETQYF
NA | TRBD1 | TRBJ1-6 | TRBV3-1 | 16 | TGTGCCAGCAGCCAACGCGCCGGGACAGGGGGTTCACCCCTCCACTTT | CASSQRAGTGGSPLHF
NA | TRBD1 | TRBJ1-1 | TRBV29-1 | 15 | TGCAGCGCCTTAACCGGGACAGTGTTAAACACTGAAGCTTTCTTT | CSALTGTVLNTEAFF
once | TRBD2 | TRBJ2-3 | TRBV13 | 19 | TGTGCCAGCAGCTCGCTCCCTGGGACTAGCGGGAGGGCCACAGATACGCAGTATTTT | CASSSLPGTSGRATDTQYF
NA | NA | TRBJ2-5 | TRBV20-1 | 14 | TGCAGTGCTAGGATCCCGGGGGCGGAAGAGACCCAGTACTTC | CSARIPGAEETQYF
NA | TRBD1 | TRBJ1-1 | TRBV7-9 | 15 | TGTGCCAGCAGCGGACAGGGGGAGCGGGACACTGAAGCTTTCTTT | CASSGQGERDTEAFF
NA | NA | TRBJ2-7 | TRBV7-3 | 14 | TGTGCCAGCAGTAGTGGGGGAGGAGACTCGGAGCAGTACTTC | CASSSGGGDSEQYF
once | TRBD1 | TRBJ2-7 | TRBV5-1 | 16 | TGCGCCAGCAGCTTGGTCACAGGGGACCCCCGTCCCGGGCAGTACTTC | CASSLVTGDPRPGQYF